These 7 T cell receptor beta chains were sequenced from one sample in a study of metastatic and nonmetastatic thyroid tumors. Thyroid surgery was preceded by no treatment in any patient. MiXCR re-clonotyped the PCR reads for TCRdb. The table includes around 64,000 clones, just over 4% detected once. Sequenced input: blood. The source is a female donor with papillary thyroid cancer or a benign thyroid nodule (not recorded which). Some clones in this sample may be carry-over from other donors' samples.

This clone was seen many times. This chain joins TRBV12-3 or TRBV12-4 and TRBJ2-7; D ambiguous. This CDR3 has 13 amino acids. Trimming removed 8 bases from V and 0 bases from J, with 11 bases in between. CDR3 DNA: TGTGCCAGCGGTGCGTCGAGCTCCTACGAGCAGTACTTC. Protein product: CASGASSSYEQYF.

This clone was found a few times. Here the CDR3 reads CASRGGARGLADRWETQYF. In nucleotides, the CDR3 is TGTGCCAGCAGAGGGGGGGCCAGGGGACTAGCGGATCGTTGGGAGACCCAGTACTTC. The gene calls are TRBV12-3 or TRBV12-4 and TRBJ2-5, with 11 bases aligning to TRBD2. V shed 6 bases and J 5 bases; nucleotides not matched to a gene: 20. The CDR3 is 19 amino acids.

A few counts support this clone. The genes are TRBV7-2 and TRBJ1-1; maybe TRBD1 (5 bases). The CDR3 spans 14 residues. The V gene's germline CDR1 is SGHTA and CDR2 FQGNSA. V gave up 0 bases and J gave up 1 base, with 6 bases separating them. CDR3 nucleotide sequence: TGTGCCAGCAGCTTAGCGGGGCGGAACACTGAAGCTTTCTTT. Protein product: CASSLAGRNTEAFF.

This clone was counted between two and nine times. CDR3 sequence: CASSLHRNREMDYGYTF. CDR3 bases: TGTGCCAGCAGTTTACACCGAAACAGGGAGATGGACTATGGCTACACCTTC. The chain employs TRBV6-2 or TRBV6-3 and TRBJ1-2; TRBD1 is a possible D gene (6 bases). This CDR3 spans 17 amino acids. V lost 4 bases and J 3 bases, leaving 21 bases between the germline ends. Germline V gene data show CDR1 as MNHEY and CDR2 as SVGEGT.

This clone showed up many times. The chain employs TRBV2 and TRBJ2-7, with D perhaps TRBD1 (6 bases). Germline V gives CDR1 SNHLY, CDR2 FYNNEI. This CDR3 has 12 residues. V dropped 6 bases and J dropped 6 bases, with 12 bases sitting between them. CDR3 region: CASSGTLVEQYF. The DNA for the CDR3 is TGTGCCAGCAGCGGGACACTTGTCGAGCAGTACTTC.

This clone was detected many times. CDR3 in DNA: TGTGCCAGCAGTGGTGTGCGCACCGGGGAGCTGTTTTTT. It is translated as CASSGVRTGELFF. This chain joins TRBV6-1 and TRBJ2-2; D not resolved. This CDR3 has 13 residues. Trimming cost V 4 bases and J 4 bases, with 7 bases left between them. In germline, CDR1 is MNHNS, CDR2 SASEGT.

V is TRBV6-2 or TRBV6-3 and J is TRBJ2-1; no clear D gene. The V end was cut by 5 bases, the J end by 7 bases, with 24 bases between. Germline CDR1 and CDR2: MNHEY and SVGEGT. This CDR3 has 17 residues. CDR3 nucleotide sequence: TGTGCCAGCAGTCACCCCCGCCGGCTAGGTAGCAGAAATGAGCAGTTCTTC. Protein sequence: CASSHPRRLGSRNEQFF.